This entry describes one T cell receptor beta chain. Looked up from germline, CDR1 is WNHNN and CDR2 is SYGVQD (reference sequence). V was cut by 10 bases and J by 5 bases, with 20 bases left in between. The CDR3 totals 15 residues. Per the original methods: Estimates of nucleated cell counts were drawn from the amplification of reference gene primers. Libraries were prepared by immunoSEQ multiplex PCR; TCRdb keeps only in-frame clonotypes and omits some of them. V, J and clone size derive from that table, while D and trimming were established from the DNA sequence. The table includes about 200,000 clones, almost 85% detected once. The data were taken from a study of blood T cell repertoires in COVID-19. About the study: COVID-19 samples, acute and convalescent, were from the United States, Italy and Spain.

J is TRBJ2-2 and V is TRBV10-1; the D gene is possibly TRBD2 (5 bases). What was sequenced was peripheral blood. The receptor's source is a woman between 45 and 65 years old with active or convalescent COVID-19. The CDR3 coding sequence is TGCGCCACCAAGCCCTCGGGGAGAGAAACCGGGGAGCTGTTTTTT. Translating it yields CATKPSGRETGELFF.